The 30 T cell receptor beta chains given below trace back to one sample, sequenced in a study of blood T cell repertoires in COVID-19. Profiling relied on immunoSEQ multiplex PCR, and the TCRdb table lists in-frame clones only, not all of them. The sample carries around 52,000 clones, approximately 78% recorded once. Sequenced sample: peripheral blood. These receptors were obtained from a woman of 80 years or more with acute or convalescent COVID-19.

J is TRBJ2-1 and V is TRBV19; D unresolved. In germline, CDR1 is LNHDA, CDR2 SQIVND (reference sequence). The V gene lost 7 bases and the J gene lost 0 bases, with 7 bases spanning the gap. The CDR3 is 13 amino acids. CDR3 protein: CASKVSSYNEQFF. The CDR3 DNA reads as TGTGCCAGTAAAGTGAGCTCCTACAATGAGCAGTTCTTC.

This clone was counted only a few times. The chain employs TRBV28 and TRBJ2-1, with 8 nucleotides matching TRBD1. J lost 9 bases, V lost 6 bases, and 4 bases had no gene match. The CDR3 extends over 12 amino acids. From germline, CDR1 is MDHEN and CDR2 SYDVKM. CDR3 sequence: CASRGQGGEQFF. CDR3 sequence (DNA): TGTGCCAGCAGAGGACAGGGAGGTGAGCAGTTCTTC.

The chain recombines TRBV6-5 with TRBJ1-4; D may be TRBD1 (6 bases). Trimming took off 6 bases at V and 2 bases at J, with 7 bases between the two ends. CDR3 length: 13 amino acids. The germline CDR1 and CDR2 sequences are MNHEY and SVGAGI. The CDR3 region has the DNA TGTGCCAGCAGGGACAGCACTAATGAAAAACTGTTTTTT. This encodes CASRDSTNEKLFF.

A few counts support this clone. The chain joins TRBV28 to TRBJ1-5; D may be TRBD1 (6 bases). From germline, CDR1 is MDHEN and CDR2 SYDVKM. The length of the CDR3 is 19 residues. Trimming stripped 3 bases from V and 9 bases from J, with 30 bases between. CDR3 region: CASSLWDGRGQLGLGPQHF. CDR3 DNA sequence: TGTGCCAGCAGTTTGTGGGACGGTCGGGGACAATTGGGATTGGGGCCCCAGCATTTT.

The V gene is TRBV11-2, the J gene TRBJ1-1; no reliable D call. Trimming left V 5 bases short and J 11 bases short, with 15 bases between. Per the germline V gene, CDR1 is SGHAT and CDR2 is FQNNGV. The CDR3 covers 12 residues. CDR3 DNA sequence: TGTGCCAGCAGCGCCGGGAGGTTCTGGGCTTTCTTT. Its translation: CASSAGRFWAFF.

J is TRBJ1-2 and V is TRBV5-4; 12 nucleotides align to TRBD1. The V segment lost 9 bases and the J segment 4 bases; nucleotides outside the gene matches: 10. Germline V gene sequence: CDR1 SGHNT, CDR2 YYREEE (reference sequence). The CDR3 sequence is 15 residues long. The CDR3 DNA reads TGTGCCATCCCGATAGGGACAGGGGGCTTCTATGGCTACACCTTC. Translating it yields CAIPIGTGGFYGYTF.

The chain employs TRBV25-1 and TRBJ2-5; maybe TRBD2 (5 bases). V lost 6 bases, J lost 5 bases, and 16 bases lay in between. There are 14 residues in the CDR3. Per germline, CDR1 MGHDK and CDR2 SYGVNS. The CDR3 DNA is TGTGCCAGCAGCGGAGAACTCCGGACTGAGACCCAGTACTTC. It specifies CASSGELRTETQYF.

The V call is TRBV7-8, the J call TRBJ1-2, with 11 bases that match TRBD1. The J segment lost 7 bases and the V segment lost 0 bases, leaving 4 bases of the junction unmatched. This CDR3 spans 15 amino acids. From germline, CDR1 is SGHVS and CDR2 FQNEAQ. The CDR3: CASSLAGQGVGGYTF. CDR3 DNA sequence: TGTGCCAGCAGCTTAGCGGGACAGGGGGTGGGTGGCTACACCTTC.

This sequence joins TRBV28 and TRBJ1-6, with D hard to call. Germline CDR1 MDHEN, CDR2 SYDVKM. The V end lost 7 bases, the J end lost 5 bases, and 6 bases lay between the germline ends. The CDR3 is 12 residues long. CDR3 residues: CASTQNNSPLHF. CDR3 DNA: TGTGCCAGCACCCAGAATAATTCACCCCTCCACTTT.

The V call is TRBV5-1, the J call TRBJ2-5; 10 nucleotides match TRBD2. V lost 4 bases to trimming and J lost 5 bases; unmatched junction nucleotides: 14. This CDR3 region has 17 residues. Germline CDR1 and CDR2: SGHRS and YFSETQ. The CDR3, as DNA: TGCGCCAGCAGCCCCGGTTCTAGCGGGAGAGGGGCGGAGACCCAGTACTTC. Its translation is CASSPGSSGRGAETQYF.

CDR3 nucleotides: TGTGCCAGCAGCCAAGAGATCAGGGGGAACGAGCAGTACTTC. Its translation is CASSQEIRGNEQYF. The rearrangement joins TRBV4-2 to TRBJ2-7; 7 bases line up with TRBD1. The CDR3 is made up of 14 amino acids. Germline CDR1 LGHNA, CDR2 YNFKEQ. V trimming: 0 bases; J trimming: 5 bases; junction bases outside the gene matches: 4.

The chain uses TRBV18 and TRBJ2-7; possibly TRBD2 for D (6 bases). Trimming took 3 bases from V and 0 from J, leaving 15 bases between them. The CDR3 is 16 amino acids. CDR1 KGHSH and CDR2 LQKENI come from the germline V gene. The CDR3 DNA sequence: TGTGCCAGCTCACCCGGGCCTCCGGGAGCCTCCTACGAGCAGTACTTC. Translated: CASSPGPPGASYEQYF.

The genes are TRBV27 and TRBJ1-1, with 7 bases that match TRBD1. The junction had 14 bases not matched to a gene; V was cut back by 3 bases and J by 4 bases. Germline CDR1 and CDR2: MNHEY and SMNVEV (reference sequence). This CDR3 has 17 amino acids. CDR3 coding DNA: TGTGCCAGCAGTTTGGTAGGGACAGACCTTTCTATCACTGAAGCTTTCTTT. It yields the protein CASSLVGTDLSITEAFF.

The gene calls are TRBV4-1 and TRBJ1-4; 9 positions agree with TRBD1. V dropped 5 bases and J dropped 2; count of bases not matched to a gene: 3. Germline assignment: CDR1 MGHRA and CDR2 YSYEKL. This CDR3 comprises 15 residues. The CDR3 here is CASSIQGATNEKLFF. CDR3 DNA sequence: TGCGCCAGCAGCATACAGGGGGCGACTAATGAAAAACTGTTTTTT.

V gene TRBV5-1 combines with J gene TRBJ1-2; D may be TRBD1 (5 bases). This CDR3 region has 14 residues. Trimming stripped 4 bases from V and 3 bases from J, with 13 bases between. Germline CDR1 is SGHRS and CDR2 is YFSETQ. CDR3 residues: CASSPGGGDYGYTF. The CDR3 DNA sequence: TGCGCCAGCAGCCCTGGCGGGGGTGACTATGGCTACACCTTC.

The gene calls are TRBV28 and TRBJ1-2; TRBD1 matches 7 bases. The V segment lost 6 bases and the J segment 4 bases; nucleotides outside the gene matches: 5. Germline assignment: CDR1 MDHEN and CDR2 SYDVKM. This CDR3 region has 13 residues. CDR3 coding DNA: TGTGCCAGCAGGCCGACAGGGATCTATGGCTACACCTTC. Its protein is CASRPTGIYGYTF.

This clone has only a few counts. This CDR3 is CATTSGGADTQYF. The CDR3 region has the DNA TGTGCCACCACTAGCGGGGGGGCAGATACGCAGTATTTT. This chain joins TRBV24-1 and TRBJ2-3, with TRBD2 matching over 12 bases. CDR1 and CDR2 from the germline V gene are KGHDR and SFDVKD. CDR3 length: 13 amino acids. Trimming at V came to 8 bases and at J to 4 bases, leaving 0 bases not matched to a gene.

The chain combines TRBV24-1 with TRBJ2-6, with 10 positions matching TRBD1. J lost 4 bases, V lost 1 base, and 6 bases had no gene match. This CDR3 comprises 18 residues. CDR1 and CDR2 from the germline V gene are KGHDR and SFDVKD. The CDR3 region is CATSDFGTGVKGANVLTF. Here the CDR3 DNA reads TGTGCCACCAGTGATTTTGGGACAGGGGTGAAGGGGGCCAACGTCCTGACTTTC.

The chain combines TRBV5-4 with TRBJ2-5; 10 bases agree with TRBD2. CDR3 length: 16 amino acids. Germline V gives CDR1 SGHNT, CDR2 YYREEE (reference sequence). With V trimmed by 2 bases and J by 1 base, 5 bases remained unmatched. The CDR3 reads CASSFVAGGTQETQYF. Here the CDR3 DNA reads TGTGCCAGCAGCTTTGTAGCGGGGGGCACCCAAGAGACCCAGTACTTC.

The J gene is TRBJ2-2, the V gene TRBV7-3, with D perhaps matching TRBD1 (5 bases). CDR3 size: 15 residues. With 2 bases removed from V and 0 bases from J, the gap between germline ends came to 7 bases. Germline CDR1 is SGHTA and CDR2 is FQGTGA. The CDR3 region is CASSLSRANTGELFF. CDR3 nucleotide sequence: TGTGCCAGCAGCTTATCCAGGGCGAACACCGGGGAGCTGTTTTTT.

The chain has TRBV2 and TRBJ1-1; weak D call: TRBD1 (6 bases). V was pared by 6 bases and J by 6 bases, with 14 bases between. Germline assignment: CDR1 SNHLY and CDR2 FYNNEI. The CDR3 has 13 amino acids. The CDR3: CASRPTGTPEAFF. CDR3 in DNA: TGTGCCAGCAGGCCCACAGGGACCCCTGAAGCTTTCTTT.

The V gene is TRBV5-1, the J gene TRBJ2-7; 12 bases line up with TRBD2. Germline V gene lookup returns CDR1 SGHRS and CDR2 YFSETQ. CDR3 length equals 15 residues. V lost 1 base and J lost 4; bases outside the gene matches: 3. CDR3 loop: CASSLSSGREYEQYF. DNA for the CDR3: TGCGCCAGCAGCTTGTCTAGCGGGAGGGAGTACGAGCAGTACTTC.

The chain has TRBV5-1 and TRBJ2-7; D is undetermined. The CDR3 totals 16 residues. Germline CDR1 reads SGHRS; CDR2 reads YFSETQ. Trimming took off 0 bases at V and 6 bases at J, with 19 bases between the two ends. The CDR3 is CASSLVGALFAPEQYF. Written as DNA, the CDR3 is TGCGCCAGCAGCTTGGTAGGAGCGCTTTTCGCCCCCGAGCAGTACTTC.

This clone was recorded many times. CDR3 in amino acids: CASSLSPGRGLETQYF. The CDR3 nucleotides are TGCGCCAGCAGCTTGTCTCCAGGCAGGGGGCTTGAGACCCAGTACTTC. The chain employs TRBV5-1 and TRBJ2-5; 8 bases are shared with TRBD1. Germline V gives CDR1 SGHRS, CDR2 YFSETQ. This CDR3 contains 16 residues. The junction had 10 bases not matched to a gene; V was cut back by 1 base and J by 5 bases.

This chain uses TRBV5-1 with TRBJ2-2; 7 bases agree with TRBD1. The germline V gene encodes CDR1 SGHRS and CDR2 YFSETQ. The V and J ends lost 4 bases and 3 bases, in that order; junction bases with no gene match: 6. This CDR3 has 15 amino acids. This CDR3 reads CASSAGQEYTGELFF. The CDR3 coding sequence is TGCGCCAGCAGCGCCGGACAGGAGTACACCGGGGAGCTGTTTTTT.

The chain employs TRBV6-4 and TRBJ2-2; 10 bases are a match to TRBD2. Germline trimming cut 2 bases from V and 0 bases from J; bases unmatched to any gene: 3. Germline CDR1 is MRHNA and CDR2 is SNTAGT. The length of the CDR3 is 17 residues. The CDR3 DNA reads TGTGCCAGCAGTGACGTCCTAGCGGGGGCGAACACCGGGGAGCTGTTTTTT. Encoded protein: CASSDVLAGANTGELFF.

J is TRBJ1-3 and V is TRBV2; D remains unclear. CDR3 length: 15 residues. Trimming took off 6 bases at V and 0 bases at J, with 12 bases between the two ends. The germline gives CDR1 SNHLY, CDR2 FYNNEI. CDR3 sequence: CASRSTGSSGNTIYF. The CDR3 nucleotides are TGTGCCAGCAGATCCACCGGGTCCTCTGGAAACACCATATATTTT.

The chain employs TRBV3-1 (or the pseudogene TRBV3-2) and TRBJ2-6, with 8 bases identical to TRBD1. The CDR3 runs 20 residues. The junction had 10 bases not matched to a gene; V was cut back by 0 bases and J by 0 bases. The germline V gene has CDR1 LGHDT and CDR2 YNNKEL (reference sequence). The CDR3 DNA reads as TGTGCCAGCAGCCAAGAATGGGGACAGGCCACTTACTCTGGGGCCAACGTCCTGACTTTC. Amino acid sequence: CASSQEWGQATYSGANVLTF.

V usage is TRBV2 and J usage is TRBJ2-2; 11 nucleotides match TRBD2. There are 13 residues in the CDR3. J lost 7 bases, V lost 5 bases, and 0 bases had no gene match. Germline loops: CDR1 SNHLY, CDR2 FYNNEI. In DNA, the CDR3 is TGTGCCAGCAGTACTAGCGGGGGCGGGGAGCTGTTTTTT. Translation gives CASSTSGGGELFF.

The chain carries TRBV3-1 (or the pseudogene TRBV3-2) and TRBJ2-2; 7 nucleotides line up with TRBD2. CDR3 length: 14 amino acids. Germline V gene sequence: CDR1 LGHDT, CDR2 YNNKEL (reference sequence). V shed 3 bases, J shed 6 bases, and the junction held 4 bases outside the gene matches. CDR3 in amino acids: CASSHFTSAGELFF. The CDR3 nucleotides read TGTGCCAGCAGCCACTTCACTAGCGCCGGGGAGCTGTTTTTT.